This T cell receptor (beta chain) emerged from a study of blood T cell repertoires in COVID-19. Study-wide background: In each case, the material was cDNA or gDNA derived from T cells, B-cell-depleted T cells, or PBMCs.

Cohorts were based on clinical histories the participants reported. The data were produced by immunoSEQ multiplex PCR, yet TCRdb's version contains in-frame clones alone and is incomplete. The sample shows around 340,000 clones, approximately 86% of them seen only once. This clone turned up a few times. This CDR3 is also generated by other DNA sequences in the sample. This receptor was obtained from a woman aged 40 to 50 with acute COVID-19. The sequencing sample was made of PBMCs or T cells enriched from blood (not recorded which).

The CDR3 DNA sequence: TGTGCCACCAGGGGACTAGCTGGGAACAATGAGCAGTTCTTC. This codes for CATRGLAGNNEQFF. The genes are TRBV24-1 and TRBJ2-1; 9 bases are shared with TRBD2. V dropped 7 bases and J dropped 5; count of bases not matched to a gene: 5. Germline-derived CDR1 and CDR2 are KGHDR and SFDVKD. The CDR3 is 14 amino acids.